The rows below give T cell receptor beta chains drawn from one sample of a study of control samples from healthy donors and cancer patients. The assay was immunoSEQ multiplex PCR, and TCRdb's table has in-frame clones only and misses some. The repertoire holds about 190,000 clones, with around 90% as singletons. Sequences were obtained from blood. The receptors were gathered from a man younger than 45 in good health. The CDR3 runs from the conserved cysteine through the conserved F or W. D genes are given only for firm matches. Clone size is given for some rows only: seen once, a few or many times, or a class if the clone is expanded.

j_gene | v_gene | d_gene | abundance | CDR3aa | CDR3nt
TRBJ2-7 | TRBV28 | . | . | CASRGLYEQYF | TGTGCCAGCAGGGGCCTTTACGAGCAGTACTTC
TRBJ1-2 | TRBV28 | . | . | CASSSGGGYTF | TGTGCCAGCAGTTCCGGGGGGGGCTACACCTTC
TRBJ2-7 | TRBV30 | . | . | CAWEPGRSYEQYF | TGTGCCTGGGAACCGGGACGATCCTACGAGCAGTACTTC
TRBJ1-1 | TRBV30 | . | . | CAWSGQTNTEAFF | TGTGCCTGGAGTGGACAGACGAACACTGAAGCTTTCTTT
TRBJ1-5 | TRBV5-8 | . | . | CASSLSHQPQHF | TGTGCCAGCAGCCTTTCCCATCAGCCCCAGCATTTT
TRBJ1-1 | TRBV15 | . | once | CATSMGLNTEAFF | TGTGCCACCAGCATGGGATTGAACACTGAAGCTTTCTTT
TRBJ1-6 | TRBV6-6 | TRBD1 | . | CASSYEGQVESPLHF | TGTGCCAGCAGTTACGAGGGACAGGTCGAGTCACCCCTCCACTTT
TRBJ2-1 | TRBV12-5 | TRBD2 | . | CASGTLAGAINEQFF | TGTGCTAGTGGTACCCTAGCGGGGGCCATCAATGAGCAGTTCTTC
TRBJ1-4 | TRBV27 | . | . | CASSPRPGATNEKLFF | TGTGCCAGCAGTCCTAGGCCTGGTGCAACTAATGAAAAACTGTTTTTT
TRBJ1-3 | TRBV30 | TRBD1 | . | CAWELGQGALSGNTIYF | TGTGCCTGGGAACTGGGACAGGGGGCATTATCAGGAAACACCATATATTTT
TRBJ2-1 | TRBV5-1 | . | . | CASSLAPSQNSHFF | TGCGCCAGCAGCTTGGCCCCCTCCCAGAACTCACACTTCTTC
TRBJ2-6 | TRBV2 | TRBD1 | . | CASSRDSYSGANVLTF | TGTGCCAGCAGCCGGGACAGCTACTCTGGGGCCAACGTCCTGACTTTC
TRBJ1-3 | TRBV19 | TRBD1 | . | CASSLRTGGSENTIYF | TGTGCCAGTAGTCTACGGACAGGGGGCTCGGAAAACACCATATATTTT
TRBJ2-7 | TRBV6-5 | TRBD2 | . | CAAGQTSGGSYEQYF | TGTGCCGCCGGCCAGACTAGCGGGGGTTCCTACGAGCAGTACTTC
TRBJ2-7 | TRBV4-1 | . | . | CASSQEGSPYEQYF | TGCGCCAGCAGCCAAGAAGGGAGTCCCTACGAGCAGTACTTC
TRBJ1-4 | TRBV10-2 | . | . | CASSRQVDEKLFF | TGCGCCAGCAGTCGGCAGGTGGATGAAAAACTGTTTTTT
TRBJ2-7 | TRBV24-1 | TRBD1 | . | CATGDPTGGDEQYF | TGTGCCACCGGTGATCCGACAGGGGGCGACGAGCAGTACTTC